A selection of T cell receptor beta chains follows, all from one sample in a study of T cells in localized non-small cell lung cancer. Sequencing used immunoSEQ multiplex PCR; TCRdb keeps in-frame clones, though not all of them. The data hold tens of thousands of clones, with around 79% observed a single time. The input for sequencing was PBMCs, taken before any cancer treatment. The receptors stem from a woman between 40 and 69 years old with stage II squamous cell lung carcinoma. Both conserved end residues are part of each CDR3. D genes are given only for firm matches. The listing skips clone size in some rows; elsewhere it reads once, few, many or a size class.

J gene: TRBJ1-5; D gene: NA; V gene: TRBV28; clone size: NA; CDR3 DNA: TGTGCCAGCAGTCCCGGACCGCTTGGACCCCAGCATTTT; CDR3 protein: CASSPGPLGPQHF
J gene: TRBJ2-1; D gene: TRBD2; V gene: TRBV9; clone size: once; CDR3 DNA: TGTGCCAGCAGCGTAGATATAGCGGGAGTATTCTCCTACAATGAGCAGTTCTTC; CDR3 protein: CASSVDIAGVFSYNEQFF
J gene: TRBJ2-3; D gene: NA; V gene: TRBV18; clone size: NA; CDR3 DNA: TGTGCCAGCTCGCCCAACCCCCCCGGGGTACTTTCAGATACGCAGTATTTT; CDR3 protein: CASSPNPPGVLSDTQYF
J gene: TRBJ1-4; D gene: TRBD1; V gene: TRBV4-1; clone size: few; CDR3 DNA: TGCGCCAGCAACAGGGGGCACACTAATGAAAAACTGTTTTTT; CDR3 protein: CASNRGHTNEKLFF
J gene: TRBJ2-1; D gene: TRBD2; V gene: TRBV19; clone size: NA; CDR3 DNA: TGTGCCAGTAATACGGGAGGTTTCAATGAGCAGTTCTTC; CDR3 protein: CASNTGGFNEQFF
J gene: TRBJ1-2; D gene: NA; V gene: TRBV28; clone size: few; CDR3 DNA: TGTGCCAGCAGTTTGGGGGACCGATACTATGGCTACACCTTC; CDR3 protein: CASSLGDRYYGYTF
J gene: TRBJ1-2; D gene: NA; V gene: TRBV15; clone size: NA; CDR3 DNA: TGTGCCACCAGCAGACAGAGACAAGGTGGCTACACCTTC; CDR3 protein: CATSRQRQGGYTF
J gene: TRBJ1-6; D gene: NA; V gene: TRBV28; clone size: NA; CDR3 DNA: TGTGCCAGCAGCCGGAACTATAATTCACCCCTCCACTTT; CDR3 protein: CASSRNYNSPLHF
J gene: TRBJ1-2; D gene: NA; V gene: TRBV2; clone size: NA; CDR3 DNA: TGTGCCAGCAGCCGGGAGGACAACTATGGCTACACCTTC; CDR3 protein: CASSREDNYGYTF
J gene: TRBJ1-1; D gene: NA; V gene: TRBV2; clone size: NA; CDR3 DNA: TGTGCCAGCAGTCCGGACGGGAACACTGAAGCTTTCTTT; CDR3 protein: CASSPDGNTEAFF
J gene: TRBJ1-1; D gene: NA; V gene: TRBV5-1; clone size: NA; CDR3 DNA: TGCGCCAGCAGCCTGGCGGGCGGTTACACTGAAGCTTTCTTT; CDR3 protein: CASSLAGGYTEAFF
J gene: TRBJ2-2; D gene: TRBD2; V gene: TRBV28; clone size: NA; CDR3 DNA: TGTGCCAGCAGTTTGAGCGGGGGGGCGAACACCGGGGAGCTGTTTTTT; CDR3 protein: CASSLSGGANTGELFF
J gene: TRBJ2-3; D gene: TRBD1; V gene: TRBV6-5; clone size: NA; CDR3 DNA: TGTGCCAGCAGTCCAAGGACAGGGGGCACAGATACGCAGTATTTT; CDR3 protein: CASSPRTGGTDTQYF
J gene: TRBJ2-7; D gene: NA; V gene: TRBV11-2; clone size: NA; CDR3 DNA: TGTGCCAGCAGCTCGACAGTATACGAGCAGTACTTC; CDR3 protein: CASSSTVYEQYF
J gene: TRBJ1-1; D gene: TRBD1; V gene: TRBV9; clone size: NA; CDR3 DNA: TGTGCCAGCAGCGTAGATTCAGAGGGGGCGAAAGCTTTCTTT; CDR3 protein: CASSVDSEGAKAFF
J gene: TRBJ2-4; D gene: TRBD2; V gene: TRBV29-1; clone size: NA; CDR3 DNA: TGCAGCGTATCGGGGGGAACCAAAAACATTCAGTACTTC; CDR3 protein: CSVSGGTKNIQYF
J gene: TRBJ2-2; D gene: TRBD2; V gene: TRBV19; clone size: NA; CDR3 DNA: TGTGCCAGTCTAAGACTAGCAGATACCGGGGAGCTGTTTTTT; CDR3 protein: CASLRLADTGELFF
J gene: TRBJ2-2; D gene: NA; V gene: TRBV4-3; clone size: NA; CDR3 DNA: TGCGCCAGCAGCCTAACTTCGGGCCGTGCGAACACCGGGGAGCTGTTTTTT; CDR3 protein: CASSLTSGRANTGELFF
J gene: TRBJ2-1; D gene: NA; V gene: TRBV7-9; clone size: NA; CDR3 DNA: TGTGCCAGCAGCTTACCCGGCAATGAGCAGTTCTTC; CDR3 protein: CASSLPGNEQFF
J gene: TRBJ1-5; D gene: NA; V gene: TRBV18; clone size: once; CDR3 DNA: TGTGCCAGCTCATCGAACAGGGACAATCAGCCCCAGCATTTT; CDR3 protein: CASSSNRDNQPQHF
J gene: TRBJ2-1; D gene: TRBD2; V gene: TRBV7-9; clone size: NA; CDR3 DNA: TGTGCCAGCAGCTTAGGCTGGACTAGCGGAGGCTACAATGAGCAGTTCTTC; CDR3 protein: CASSLGWTSGGYNEQFF
J gene: TRBJ2-1; D gene: NA; V gene: TRBV4-1; clone size: few; CDR3 DNA: TGCGCCAGCAGCCTTCTACCGGGAGAAAGAAATGAGCAGTTCTTC; CDR3 protein: CASSLLPGERNEQFF
J gene: TRBJ1-4; D gene: NA; V gene: TRBV5-6; clone size: NA; CDR3 DNA: TGTGCCAGCAGCTTGGTGGCTACCCCTGAAAAACTGTTTTTT; CDR3 protein: CASSLVATPEKLFF
J gene: TRBJ2-3; D gene: TRBD2; V gene: TRBV7-6; clone size: NA; CDR3 DNA: TGTGCCAGCAGCTTGAGACTAGCGGGGGGCGCAGGTACGCAGTATTTT; CDR3 protein: CASSLRLAGGAGTQYF
J gene: TRBJ1-5; D gene: NA; V gene: TRBV6-1; clone size: NA; CDR3 DNA: TGTGCCAGCAGTCAAGGGCGGGGTTTCAGCAATCAGCCCCAGCATTTT; CDR3 protein: CASSQGRGFSNQPQHF
J gene: TRBJ2-7; D gene: TRBD1; V gene: TRBV7-8; clone size: NA; CDR3 DNA: TGTGCCAGCAGGAGAAAGACAGGGGAGCCCTACGAGCAGTACTTC; CDR3 protein: CASRRKTGEPYEQYF
J gene: TRBJ1-1; D gene: NA; V gene: TRBV11-3; clone size: NA; CDR3 DNA: TGTGCCAGCAGCTGGGGAATGAACACTGAAGCTTTCTTT; CDR3 protein: CASSWGMNTEAFF
J gene: TRBJ1-4; D gene: NA; V gene: TRBV2; clone size: NA; CDR3 DNA: TGTGCCAGCAGTGAAACATCAGGGCGGAGTAATGAAAAACTGTTTTTT; CDR3 protein: CASSETSGRSNEKLFF
J gene: TRBJ1-2; D gene: TRBD1; V gene: TRBV7-2; clone size: NA; CDR3 DNA: TGTGCCAGCAGCTTTGGGACAGATGGCTACACCTTC; CDR3 protein: CASSFGTDGYTF
J gene: TRBJ1-5; D gene: NA; V gene: TRBV2; clone size: NA; CDR3 DNA: TGTGCCAGCAGTGCTACACAGGAGTTCGTGAATCAGCCCCAGCATTTT; CDR3 protein: CASSATQEFVNQPQHF
J gene: TRBJ1-2; D gene: NA; V gene: TRBV6-4; clone size: NA; CDR3 DNA: TGTGCCAGCAGTGACGGGGGCAACAGGGCCGCCTACACCTTC; CDR3 protein: CASSDGGNRAAYTF
J gene: TRBJ2-5; D gene: TRBD2; V gene: TRBV5-1; clone size: NA; CDR3 DNA: TGCGCCAGCAGCTTGGATAGCGGGGGGCAAGAGACCCAGTACTTC; CDR3 protein: CASSLDSGGQETQYF
J gene: TRBJ2-1; D gene: NA; V gene: TRBV2; clone size: few; CDR3 DNA: TGTGCCAGTGAGGAAAACGCCCACGGGGGTGATGAGCAGTTCTTC; CDR3 protein: CASEENAHGGDEQFF
J gene: TRBJ2-3; D gene: TRBD1; V gene: TRBV11-2; clone size: once; CDR3 DNA: TGTGCCAGCAGCACCCGGACAGGGCCCAGCACAGATACGCAGTATTTT; CDR3 protein: CASSTRTGPSTDTQYF
J gene: TRBJ1-2; D gene: NA; V gene: TRBV19; clone size: once; CDR3 DNA: TGTGCCAGTAGTATCCAGGGAGGAAGCTATGGCTACACCTTC; CDR3 protein: CASSIQGGSYGYTF
J gene: TRBJ1-1; D gene: TRBD1; V gene: TRBV19; clone size: NA; CDR3 DNA: TGTGCCAGCGAGGGGACAGGGTACGTAACTGAAGCTTTCTTT; CDR3 protein: CASEGTGYVTEAFF
J gene: TRBJ1-5; D gene: NA; V gene: TRBV28; clone size: once; CDR3 DNA: TGTGCCACCCAAAGGGGGGGCTTTAATCAGCCCCAGCATTTT; CDR3 protein: CATQRGGFNQPQHF
J gene: TRBJ2-5; D gene: NA; V gene: TRBV15; clone size: once; CDR3 DNA: TGTGCCACCAGCAGCCCCGAGGAGACCCAGTACTTC; CDR3 protein: CATSSPEETQYF
J gene: TRBJ1-3; D gene: NA; V gene: TRBV19; clone size: NA; CDR3 DNA: TGTGCCAGTAGCCCCCGGACAGCTGGAAACACCATATATTTT; CDR3 protein: CASSPRTAGNTIYF
J gene: TRBJ2-1; D gene: NA; V gene: TRBV16; clone size: NA; CDR3 DNA: TGTGCCAGCAGCCAATGGTCCAGGGAGCAGTTCTTC; CDR3 protein: CASSQWSREQFF
J gene: TRBJ1-2; D gene: TRBD1; V gene: TRBV6-6; clone size: NA; CDR3 DNA: TGTGCCAGCAGTTACCCGACAGGGGTAGTAAACTATGGCTACACCTTC; CDR3 protein: CASSYPTGVVNYGYTF
J gene: TRBJ2-1; D gene: TRBD2; V gene: TRBV5-1; clone size: NA; CDR3 DNA: TGCGCCAGCAGCTTGGAGGCGGGAGCGGGGTACAATGAGCAGTTCTTC; CDR3 protein: CASSLEAGAGYNEQFF
J gene: TRBJ2-5; D gene: NA; V gene: TRBV2; clone size: NA; CDR3 DNA: TGTGCCAGCTCGGGACTTCAAGAGACCCAGTACTTC; CDR3 protein: CASSGLQETQYF
J gene: TRBJ1-1; D gene: TRBD1; V gene: TRBV5-4; clone size: NA; CDR3 DNA: TGTGCCAGCAGCGCGGCCGGGACAGGGAACACTGAAGCTTTCTTT; CDR3 protein: CASSAAGTGNTEAFF
J gene: TRBJ2-2; D gene: NA; V gene: TRBV19; clone size: NA; CDR3 DNA: TGTGCCAGTAGTATTATTTCATCGGGTACCGGGGAGCTGTTTTTT; CDR3 protein: CASSIISSGTGELFF
J gene: TRBJ2-1; D gene: NA; V gene: TRBV6-5; clone size: NA; CDR3 DNA: TGTGCCAGCAGGTCAGACAATGAGCAGTTCTTC; CDR3 protein: CASRSDNEQFF
J gene: TRBJ1-2; D gene: NA; V gene: TRBV7-5; clone size: NA; CDR3 DNA: TGTGCCAGCAGCTTAGACTTTACAGGGGGAACCGACTATGGCTACACCTTC; CDR3 protein: CASSLDFTGGTDYGYTF
J gene: TRBJ2-5; D gene: NA; V gene: TRBV5-1; clone size: NA; CDR3 DNA: TGCGCCAGCAGCTTGGCCATCGGTCACCAAGAGACCCAGTACTTC; CDR3 protein: CASSLAIGHQETQYF
J gene: TRBJ1-1; D gene: NA; V gene: TRBV28; clone size: NA; CDR3 DNA: TGTGCCAGCAGCTCGCCATCGGGGGGTTACACTGAAGCTTTCTTT; CDR3 protein: CASSSPSGGYTEAFF
J gene: TRBJ1-2; D gene: NA; V gene: TRBV27; clone size: NA; CDR3 DNA: TGTGCCAGCAGTGCCTTAGGGGCGGCCTATGGCTACACCTTC; CDR3 protein: CASSALGAAYGYTF